This T cell receptor beta chain was sequenced in a study of blood T cell repertoires in COVID-19. In the authors' workflow: Amplification with reference gene primers provided the estimates of nucleated cell counts. Sequencing used immunoSEQ multiplex PCR; TCRdb keeps in-frame clones, though not all of them. V and J calls and clone size follow that table, whereas D and trimming were derived from the DNA. This table holds 200,000 to 300,000 clones, under 90% found once. Participants classified as exposed had met a COVID-19 case within 2 weeks before study entry. Germline loops: CDR1 MDHEN, CDR2 SYDVKM. The CDR3 has 16 residues. V lost 2 bases and J lost 5; bases outside the gene matches: 11.

V gene TRBV28 combines with J gene TRBJ2-5, with 7 nucleotides matching TRBD1. The material sequenced was PBMCs or T cells enriched from blood (not recorded which). The sequence derives from a woman aged 35 to 49 who had been exposed to COVID-19. Written as DNA, the CDR3 is TGTGCCAGCAGTTTAAAGACAGGGTCCCTGCAGGAGACCCAGTACTTC. It codes for CASSLKTGSLQETQYF. Looking up the rest from reference TRBV28 and TRBJ2-5 gives the full variable domain: DVKVTQSSRYLVKRTGEKVFLECVQDMDHENMFWYRQDPGLGLRLIYFSYDVKMKEKGDIPEGYSVSREKKERFSLILESASTNQTSMYLCASSLKTGSLQETQYFGPGTRLLVL.